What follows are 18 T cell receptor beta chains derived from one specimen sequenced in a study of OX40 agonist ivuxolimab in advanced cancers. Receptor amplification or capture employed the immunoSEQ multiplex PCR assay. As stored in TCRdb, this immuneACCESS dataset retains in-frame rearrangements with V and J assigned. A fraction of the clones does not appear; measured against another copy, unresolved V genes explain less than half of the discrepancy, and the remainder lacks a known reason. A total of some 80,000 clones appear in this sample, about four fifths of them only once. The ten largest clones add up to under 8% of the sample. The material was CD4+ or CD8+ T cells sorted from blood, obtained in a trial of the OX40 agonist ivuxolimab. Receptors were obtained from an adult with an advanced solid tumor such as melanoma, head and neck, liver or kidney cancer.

The CDR3, as DNA: TGCGCCAGCAGCGAGGACAGGGGATATGGCTACACCTTC. Its translation is CASSEDRGYGYTF. The chain carries TRBV5-1 and TRBJ1-2; TRBD1 aligns across 9 bases. The CDR3 length is 13 residues. Germline-derived CDR1 and CDR2 are SGHRS and YFSETQ. The V gene end was trimmed by 4 bases and the J gene end by 5 bases; junction bases not matched to a gene: 3.

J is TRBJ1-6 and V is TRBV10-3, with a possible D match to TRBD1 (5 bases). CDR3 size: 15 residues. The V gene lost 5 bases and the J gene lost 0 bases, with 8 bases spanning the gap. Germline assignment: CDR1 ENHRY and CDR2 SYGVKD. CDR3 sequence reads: CAISQGDSYNSPLHF. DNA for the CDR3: TGTGCCATCAGTCAGGGAGACTCCTATAATTCACCCCTCCACTTT.

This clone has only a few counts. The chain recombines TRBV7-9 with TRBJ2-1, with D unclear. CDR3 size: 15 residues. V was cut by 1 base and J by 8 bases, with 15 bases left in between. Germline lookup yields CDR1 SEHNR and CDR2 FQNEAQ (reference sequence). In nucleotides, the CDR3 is TGTGCCAGCAGCTTAGTGATGCGGTCCGGCGATGAGCAGTTCTTC. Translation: CASSLVMRSGDEQFF.

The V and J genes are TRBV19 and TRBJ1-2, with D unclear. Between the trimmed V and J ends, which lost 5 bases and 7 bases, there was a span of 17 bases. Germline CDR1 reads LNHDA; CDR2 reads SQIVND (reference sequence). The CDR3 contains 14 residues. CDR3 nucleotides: TGTGCCAGTAGTGCGGTTTTCAGTGCAGGTGGCTACACCTTC. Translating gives CASSAVFSAGGYTF. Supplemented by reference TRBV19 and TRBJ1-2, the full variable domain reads DGGITQSPKYLFRKEGQNVTLSCEQNLNHDAMYWYRQDPGQGLRLIYYSQIVNDFQKGDIAEGYSVSREKKESFPLTVTSAQKNPTAFYLCASSAVFSAGGYTFGSGTRLTVV.

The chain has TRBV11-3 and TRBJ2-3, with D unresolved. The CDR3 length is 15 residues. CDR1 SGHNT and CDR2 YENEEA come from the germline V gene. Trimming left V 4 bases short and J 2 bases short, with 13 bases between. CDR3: CASSSRALDTDTQYF. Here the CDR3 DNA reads TGTGCCAGCAGCTCAAGAGCCCTCGACACAGATACGCAGTATTTT.

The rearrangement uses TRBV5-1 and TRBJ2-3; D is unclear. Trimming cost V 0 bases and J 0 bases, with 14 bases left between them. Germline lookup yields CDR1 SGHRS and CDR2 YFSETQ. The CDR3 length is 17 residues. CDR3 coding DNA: TGCGCCAGCAGCTTGGGGGTCGGGCAGACTAGCACAGATACGCAGTATTTT. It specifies CASSLGVGQTSTDTQYF.

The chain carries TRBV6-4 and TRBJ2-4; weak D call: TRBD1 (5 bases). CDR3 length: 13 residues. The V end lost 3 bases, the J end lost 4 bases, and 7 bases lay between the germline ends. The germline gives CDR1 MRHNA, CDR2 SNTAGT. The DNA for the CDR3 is TGTGCCAGCAGTGAAGCAGGGAAAAACATTCAGTACTTC. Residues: CASSEAGKNIQYF.

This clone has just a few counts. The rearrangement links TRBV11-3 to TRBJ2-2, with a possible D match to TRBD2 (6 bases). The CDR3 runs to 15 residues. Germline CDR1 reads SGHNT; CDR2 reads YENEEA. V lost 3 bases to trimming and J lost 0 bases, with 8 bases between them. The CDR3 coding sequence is TGTGCCAGCAGCTTCGCGGGATCGAACACCGGGGAGCTGTTTTTT. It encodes CASSFAGSNTGELFF.

CDR3 in amino acids: CAWEGGPNSGNTIYF. The CDR3 nucleotides read TGTGCCTGGGAGGGGGGGCCCAACTCTGGAAACACCATATATTTT. This rearrangement joins TRBV30 to TRBJ1-3, with a possible D match to TRBD1 (6 bases). The V and J ends lost 5 bases and 0 bases respectively, with 14 bases between them. Germline CDR1 reads GTSNPN; CDR2 reads SVGIG (reference sequence). CDR3 size: 15 residues. The complete variable domain, with remaining parts taken from reference TRBV30 and TRBJ1-3, reads SQTIHQWPATLVQPVGSPLSLECTVEGTSNPNLYWYRQAAGRGLQLLFYSVGIGQISSEVPQNLSASRPQDRQFILSSKKLLLSDSGFYLCAWEGGPNSGNTIYFGEGSWLTVV.

CDR3 in DNA: TGTGCCAGCAGCTTAGTATACGGTAAAATGAACACTGAAGCTTTCTTT. Its translation is CASSLVYGKMNTEAFF. The genes are TRBV11-3 and TRBJ1-1; D is ambiguous. The CDR3 spans 16 residues. Trimming removed 1 base at V and 0 bases at J, with 12 bases between. Germline CDR1 is SGHNT and CDR2 is YENEEA.

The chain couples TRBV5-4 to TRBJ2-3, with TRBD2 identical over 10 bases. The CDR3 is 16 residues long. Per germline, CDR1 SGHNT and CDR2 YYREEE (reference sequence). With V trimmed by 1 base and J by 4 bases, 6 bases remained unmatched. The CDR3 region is CASSLFSSGRADTQYF. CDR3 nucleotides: TGTGCCAGCAGCTTGTTTTCTAGCGGGAGAGCAGATACGCAGTATTTT.

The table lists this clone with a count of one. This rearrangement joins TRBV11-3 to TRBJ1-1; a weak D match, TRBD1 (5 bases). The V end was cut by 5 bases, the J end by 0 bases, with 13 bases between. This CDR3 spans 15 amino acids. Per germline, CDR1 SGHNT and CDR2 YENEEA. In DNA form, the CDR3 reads TGTGCCAGCAGCGACCGGGGCAGCCTGAACACTGAAGCTTTCTTT. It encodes CASSDRGSLNTEAFF. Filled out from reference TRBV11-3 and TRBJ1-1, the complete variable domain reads EAGVVQSPRYKIIEKKQPVAFWCNPISGHNTLYWYLQNLGQGPELLIRYENEEAVDDSQLPKDRFSAERLKGVDSTLKIQPAELGDSAVYLCASSDRGSLNTEAFFGQGTRLTVV.

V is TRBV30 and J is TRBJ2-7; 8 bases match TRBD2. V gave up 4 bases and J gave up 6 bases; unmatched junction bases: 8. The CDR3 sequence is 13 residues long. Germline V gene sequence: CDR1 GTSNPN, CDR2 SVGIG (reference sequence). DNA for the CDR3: TGTGCCTGGAATCTCGGACTAGCTCCCGAGCAGTACTTC. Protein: CAWNLGLAPEQYF.

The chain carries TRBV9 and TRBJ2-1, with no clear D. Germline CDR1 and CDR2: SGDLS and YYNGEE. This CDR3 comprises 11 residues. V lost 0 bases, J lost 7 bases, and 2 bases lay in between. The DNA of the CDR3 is TGTGCCAGCAGCGTAGCTAATGAGCAGTTCTTC. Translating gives CASSVANEQFF.

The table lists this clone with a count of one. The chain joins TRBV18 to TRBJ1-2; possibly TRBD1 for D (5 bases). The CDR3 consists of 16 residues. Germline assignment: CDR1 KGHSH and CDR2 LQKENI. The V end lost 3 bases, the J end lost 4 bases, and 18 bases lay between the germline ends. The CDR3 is CASSPQRQTLLYGYTF. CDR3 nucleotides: TGTGCCAGCTCACCCCAAAGACAGACCCTTCTCTATGGCTACACCTTC.

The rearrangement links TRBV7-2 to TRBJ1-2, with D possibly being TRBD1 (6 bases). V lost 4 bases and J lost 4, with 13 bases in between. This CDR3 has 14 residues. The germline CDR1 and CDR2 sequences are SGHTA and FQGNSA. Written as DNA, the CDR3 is TGTGCCAGCAGCTCCTCGACAGGACTCTATGGCTACACCTTC. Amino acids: CASSSSTGLYGYTF.

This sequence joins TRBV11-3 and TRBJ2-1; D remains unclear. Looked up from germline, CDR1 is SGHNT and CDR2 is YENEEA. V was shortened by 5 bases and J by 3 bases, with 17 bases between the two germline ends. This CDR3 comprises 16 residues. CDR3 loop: CASSPRRDKSYNEQFF. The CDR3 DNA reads TGTGCCAGCAGCCCACGCCGCGACAAAAGCTACAATGAGCAGTTCTTC.

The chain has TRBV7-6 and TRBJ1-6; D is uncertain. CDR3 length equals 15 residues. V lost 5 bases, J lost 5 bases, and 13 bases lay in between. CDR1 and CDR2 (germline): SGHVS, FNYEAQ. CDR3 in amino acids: CASSPYAGNNSPLHF. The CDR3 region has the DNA TGTGCCAGCAGCCCTTACGCGGGGAATAATTCACCCCTCCACTTT. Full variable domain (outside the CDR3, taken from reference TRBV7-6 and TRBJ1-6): GAGVSQSPRYKVTKRGQDVALRCDPISGHVSLYWYRQALGQGPEFLTYFNYEAQQDKSGLPNDRFSAERPEGSISTLTIQRTEQRDSAMYRCASSPYAGNNSPLHFGNGTRLTVT.